The 8 T cell receptor beta chains in this list originate from one sample, sequenced in a study of graft-versus-host responses after intestinal transplantation. Their target antigens are unknown. Profiled with immunoSEQ multiplex PCR; TCRdb holds only in-frame clones, not every one. The data show over 75,000 clones, about 88% seen once. Specimen: unstimulated CD4+ T cells sorted from spleen or lymph node cells, collected before transplant. The source of these receptors is a human donor who was the organ donor for an intestinal transplant.

The chain carries TRBV5-8 and TRBJ2-3; D possibly corresponds to TRBD1 (5 bases). Germline V gives CDR1 SGHTS, CDR2 YDEGEE. V was clipped by 3 bases and J by 3 bases, with 8 bases between them. The CDR3 covers 13 residues. The DNA for the CDR3 is TGTGCCAGCAGCTGGCAGGGAACAGATACGCAGTATTTT. Protein product: CASSWQGTDTQYF. Filled out from reference TRBV5-8 and TRBJ2-3, the complete variable domain reads EAGVTQSPTHLIKTRGQQATLRCSPISGHTSVYWYQQALGLGLQFLLWYDEGEERNRGNFPPRFSGRQFPNYSSELNVNALELEDSALYLCASSWQGTDTQYFGPGTRLTVL.

The chain combines TRBV15 with TRBJ2-1; 13 bases match TRBD2. After removal of 3 bases from V and 6 bases from J, the junction contained 2 bases not matched to a gene. CDR1 LNHNV and CDR2 YYDKDF come from the germline V gene (reference sequence). CDR3 length equals 15 residues. The DNA for the CDR3 is TGTGCCACCAGCAGCCGACTAGCGGGAGGCAATGAGCAGTTCTTC. Its translation is CATSSRLAGGNEQFF.

CDR3 DNA sequence: TGTGCCAGCAGTGTATCCGGGACAGGGGACAATGAGCAGTTCTTC. As protein: CASSVSGTGDNEQFF. The V gene is TRBV6-1, the J gene TRBJ2-1; TRBD1 matches 10 bases. Losses at the gene ends were 4 bases for V and 5 bases for J; bases not matched to a gene: 5. CDR1 MNHNS and CDR2 SASEGT come from the germline V gene. The CDR3 loop spans 15 amino acids.

The V and J genes are TRBV28 and TRBJ2-7; 9 bases align to TRBD2. V was pared by 6 bases and J by 3 bases, with 9 bases of the junction left unmatched. There are 15 residues in the CDR3. Germline CDR1 and CDR2: MDHEN and SYDVKM. The chain's CDR3 is CASSGAASGNYEQYF. DNA for the CDR3: TGTGCCAGCAGCGGGGCGGCTAGCGGGAACTACGAGCAGTACTTC.

The chain uses TRBV5-4 and TRBJ2-5; 7 bases match TRBD1. CDR1 and CDR2 from the germline V gene are SGHNT and YYREEE (reference sequence). The ends lost 4 bases at V and 5 bases at J; junction bases unmatched: 11. The CDR3 spans 15 residues. Here the CDR3 DNA reads TGTGCCAGCAGCCCAGGGACAGTCGCTGGGGAGACCCAGTACTTC. Protein sequence: CASSPGTVAGETQYF.

The CDR3 loop is CAISEPYSYEQYF. The CDR3 region has the DNA TGTGCCATCAGTGAGCCGTATTCCTACGAGCAGTACTTC. The rearrangement links TRBV10-3 to TRBJ2-7; D ambiguous. Germline V lookup: CDR1 ENHRY, CDR2 SYGVKD. This CDR3 contains 13 residues. V was clipped by 2 bases and J by 1 base, with 6 bases between them.

V gene TRBV19 combines with J gene TRBJ1-5; 12 bases align to TRBD1. The CDR3 spans 17 residues. CDR1 and CDR2 from the germline V gene are LNHDA and SQIVND (reference sequence). Trimming cost V 4 bases and J 7 bases; bases outside gene matches: 11. The CDR3: CASSTHRGTGGGQPQHF. Here the CDR3 DNA reads TGTGCCAGTAGTACCCACCGCGGGACAGGGGGCGGCCAGCCCCAGCATTTT.

V gene TRBV4-2 combines with J gene TRBJ2-4, with D possibly matching TRBD1 (6 bases). The germline V and J ends were trimmed by 0 bases and 4 bases, with 16 bases remaining between them. The CDR3 is 17 amino acids. Germline V lookup: CDR1 LGHNA, CDR2 YNFKEQ. The chain's CDR3 is CASSQEPRGVWKNIQYF. DNA of the CDR3: TGTGCCAGCAGCCAAGAGCCCAGGGGAGTGTGGAAAAACATTCAGTACTTC.